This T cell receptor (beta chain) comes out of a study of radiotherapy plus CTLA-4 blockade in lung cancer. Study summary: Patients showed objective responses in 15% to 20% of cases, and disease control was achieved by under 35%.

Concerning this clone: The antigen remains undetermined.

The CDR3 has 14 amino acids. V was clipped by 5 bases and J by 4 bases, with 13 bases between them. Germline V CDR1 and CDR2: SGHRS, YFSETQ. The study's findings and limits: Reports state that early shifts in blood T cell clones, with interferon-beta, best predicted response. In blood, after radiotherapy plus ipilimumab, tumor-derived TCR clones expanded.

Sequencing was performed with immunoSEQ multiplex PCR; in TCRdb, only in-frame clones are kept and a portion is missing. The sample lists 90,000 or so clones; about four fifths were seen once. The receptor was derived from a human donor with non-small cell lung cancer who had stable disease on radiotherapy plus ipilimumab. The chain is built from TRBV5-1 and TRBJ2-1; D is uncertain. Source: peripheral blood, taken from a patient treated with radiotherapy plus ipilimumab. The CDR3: CASRAGPSYNEQFF. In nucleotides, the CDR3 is TGCGCCAGCAGGGCCGGGCCATCGTACAATGAGCAGTTCTTC.